Following are 17 T cell receptor beta chains from one sample sequenced in a study of radiotherapy plus CTLA-4 blockade in lung cancer listed by TCRdb under 2018. The library was obtained by the immunoSEQ multiplex PCR assay. Sourced from immuneACCESS, this table was stored by TCRdb with only in-frame sequences that have V and J called. A share of the clones is absent; for the studies checked, an unresolved V gene accounts for under half, and the remainder has no known explanation. This sample lists 55,000 to 65,000 clones; 70% to 80% were detected once. The ten largest clones take up 3% to 4% of the sample. Specimen: peripheral blood, collected from a patient treated with radiotherapy plus ipilimumab. Receptors were obtained from a human donor with non-small cell lung cancer who had a partial response to radiotherapy plus ipilimumab.

This clone was seen once. This chain uses TRBV27 with TRBJ1-4; 9 bases align to TRBD1. Germline V lookup: CDR1 MNHEY, CDR2 SMNVEV (reference sequence). V dropped 4 bases and J dropped 1; count of bases not matched to a gene: 7. This CDR3 is built from 17 residues. The CDR3 sequence is CASSSGQGPITNEKLFF. As DNA, the CDR3 is TGTGCCAGCAGTTCAGGACAGGGGCCTATAACTAATGAAAAACTGTTTTTT.

The chain is built from TRBV12-5 and TRBJ1-5; D ambiguous. Germline V gene lookup returns CDR1 LGHNT and CDR2 FRNRAP. The CDR3 runs to 14 residues. V was clipped by 1 base and J by 7 bases, with 11 bases between them. CDR3 sequence: CASGLEGGIQPQHF. Written as DNA, the CDR3 is TGTGCTAGTGGTTTGGAGGGAGGGATCCAGCCCCAGCATTTT.

The chain combines TRBV23-1 with TRBJ2-3, with D unresolved. Being an ORF, TRBV23-1 has a function that is uncertain. The CDR3 is made up of 15 amino acids. Trimming removed 2 bases from V and 7 bases from J, with 16 bases in between. The CDR3 reads CASSQGLQTRNTQYF. The CDR3 region has the DNA TGCGCCAGCAGTCAAGGCTTGCAGACACGAAATACGCAGTATTTT.

The chain is built from TRBV4-1 and TRBJ1-5, with D unclear. The CDR3 is 15 residues long. Germline-derived CDR1 and CDR2 are MGHRA and YSYEKL. V lost 3 bases and J 7 bases, leaving 16 bases between the germline ends. This chain's CDR3 is CASSQAPGFRQPQHF. CDR3 nucleotide sequence: TGCGCCAGCAGCCAGGCTCCGGGTTTTCGACAGCCCCAGCATTTT.

The chain employs TRBV19 and TRBJ2-6, with 11 bases matching TRBD1. The CDR3 runs to 18 residues. Unmatched junction bases numbered 11, after V lost 6 bases and J lost 4 bases. Germline V lookup: CDR1 LNHDA, CDR2 SQIVND (reference sequence). The CDR3 reads CASSPHGQGAEGANVLTF. The CDR3 DNA reads as TGTGCCAGTAGCCCTCACGGACAGGGGGCCGAAGGGGCCAACGTCCTGACTTTC. The full variable domain, completed using reference TRBV19 and TRBJ2-6, is DGGITQSPKYLFRKEGQNVTLSCEQNLNHDAMYWYRQDPGQGLRLIYYSQIVNDFQKGDIAEGYSVSREKKESFPLTVTSAQKNPTAFYLCASSPHGQGAEGANVLTFGAGSRLTVL.

CDR3 in DNA: TGTGCCAGCAATAGGGACTGGACCGTCGAGCAGTACTTC. It encodes CASNRDWTVEQYF. This rearrangement joins TRBV6-1 to TRBJ2-7, with D perhaps TRBD2 (6 bases). Between the trimmed V and J ends, which lost 7 bases and 6 bases, there was a span of 16 bases. The CDR3 loop spans 13 amino acids. CDR1 and CDR2 from the germline V gene are MNHNS and SASEGT.

This chain uses TRBV18 with TRBJ1-3; D is unresolved. Germline lookup yields CDR1 KGHSH and CDR2 LQKENI. Trimming shortened V by 6 bases and J by 6 bases, and 15 bases separated the two germline ends. The CDR3 is 14 amino acids. CDR3 in amino acids: CASSPTFTENTIYF. The CDR3 DNA is TGTGCCAGCTCCCCGACATTTACGGAAAACACCATATATTTT. Combining the CDR3 with reference TRBV18 and TRBJ1-3 gives the whole variable domain NAGVMQNPRHLVRRRGQEARLRCSPMKGHSHVYWYRQLPEEGLKFMVYLQKENIIDESGMPKERFSAEFPKEGPSILRIQQVVRGDSAAYFCASSPTFTENTIYFGEGSWLTVV.

This chain's CDR3 is CASSVLAGGPLDTQYF. CDR3 DNA: TGTGCCAGCAGCGTTCTAGCGGGGGGGCCTTTAGATACGCAGTATTTT. This chain links TRBV7-2 with TRBJ2-3, with TRBD2 matching over 12 bases. J was trimmed by 5 bases and V by 5 bases; bases with no gene match: 8. Germline loops: CDR1 SGHTA, CDR2 FQGNSA. The CDR3 covers 16 residues.

The chain couples TRBV10-3 to TRBJ2-5, with 7 bases lining up with TRBD1. Per germline, CDR1 ENHRY and CDR2 SYGVKD. The CDR3 is 14 amino acids. With V trimmed by 5 bases and J by 2 bases, 5 bases remained unmatched. The CDR3 DNA is TGTGCCATCAGTAATCCGGGACAGCAAGAGACCCAGTACTTC. Encoded protein: CAISNPGQQETQYF.

The table lists this clone with a few counts. J is TRBJ2-7 and V is TRBV6-5; TRBD1 aligns across 8 bases. This CDR3 is built from 15 residues. V shed 6 bases and J 0 bases; nucleotides not matched to a gene: 7. CDR1 MNHEY and CDR2 SVGAGI come from the germline V gene. CDR3 protein: CASRRQGPSSYEQYF. The CDR3 DNA is TGTGCCAGCAGAAGACAGGGGCCGAGCTCCTACGAGCAGTACTTC.

The chain has TRBV28 and TRBJ2-1, with 7 bases that match TRBD1. The CDR3 totals 16 residues. The V gene's germline CDR1 is MDHEN and CDR2 SYDVKM. V dropped 4 bases and J dropped 4; count of bases not matched to a gene: 10. CDR3 sequence reads: CASSSIQGSGYNEQFF. The DNA for the CDR3 is TGTGCCAGCAGTTCCATACAGGGGTCTGGGTACAATGAGCAGTTCTTC.

Only a few counts were recorded for this clone. V usage is TRBV9 and J usage is TRBJ2-1, with 12 nucleotides matching TRBD2. The CDR3 loop spans 16 amino acids. Per the germline V gene, CDR1 is SGDLS and CDR2 is YYNGEE. Germline trimming cut 3 bases from V and 6 bases from J; bases unmatched to any gene: 7. CDR3 sequence (DNA): TGTGCCAGCAGCGCCCAGGGACTAGCGGGTATCAATGAGCAGTTCTTC. This encodes CASSAQGLAGINEQFF.

V and J are TRBV5-1 and TRBJ1-4; D may be TRBD1 (6 bases). V was pared by 4 bases and J by 7 bases, with 14 bases between. The CDR3 is made up of 14 amino acids. The germline V gene encodes CDR1 SGHRS and CDR2 YFSETQ. The CDR3: CASSRQASSEKLFF. Written as DNA, the CDR3 is TGCGCCAGCAGCAGACAGGCTTCTAGTGAAAAACTGTTTTTT.

This chain joins TRBV7-8 and TRBJ2-1; 11 nucleotides agree with TRBD1. V lost 5 bases and J lost 8; bases outside the gene matches: 14. CDR1 is SGHVS, CDR2 FQNEAQ, per germline. CDR3 length equals 17 residues. The CDR3 DNA follows: TGTGCCAGCAGCCACCGGCCTTGGGACAGGGGGAGAGATGAGCAGTTCTTC. Translating gives CASSHRPWDRGRDEQFF.

This sequence joins TRBV27 and TRBJ1-2; possibly TRBD1 for D (5 bases). The length of the CDR3 is 15 residues. V gave up 6 bases and J gave up 5 bases, with 19 bases separating them. Germline-derived CDR1 and CDR2 are MNHEY and SMNVEV (reference sequence). In nucleotides, the CDR3 is TGTGCCAGCAGCCGCGGGGCTCGGGGGGGGTATGGCTACACCTTC. Translated: CASSRGARGGYGYTF.

The J gene is TRBJ1-2, the V gene TRBV6-5; 11 bases agree with TRBD1. The germline gives CDR1 MNHEY, CDR2 SVGAGI. V lost 6 bases to trimming and J lost 8 bases; unmatched junction nucleotides: 8. The CDR3 is 14 amino acids. CDR3 coding DNA: TGTGCCAGCAGCCGCGGGGGACAGGGGGACGGCTACACCTTC. Translation gives CASSRGGQGDGYTF.

CDR3 region: CASGQLRTEAFF. The DNA of the CDR3 is TGTGCCAGCGGACAGTTGAGAACTGAAGCTTTCTTT. V is TRBV28 and J is TRBJ1-1; a possible D gene is TRBD1 (6 bases). Trimming removed 8 bases at V and 5 bases at J, with 12 bases between. The germline gives CDR1 MDHEN, CDR2 SYDVKM. The CDR3 runs 12 residues.